Following are 10 T cell receptor beta chains from one sample sequenced in a study of T cells in Graves' hyperthyroidism and ophthalmopathy. The source material, RNA transcripts, was used to amplify TCR beta CDR3 regions. Primed by the HTBI set, a first-round RT-PCR was run on the TCR CDR3. Each CDR3 protein is one row after TCRdb ran MiXCR on the multiplex PCR reads. This sample has 350,000 to 400,000 distinct CDR3 sequences; roughly 19% occur once, and the top ten carry 3% to 4.5%. Input material: blood. The receptors come from a woman younger than 35 with Graves' hyperthyroidism.

This clonotype occurred many times. The rearrangement uses TRBV3-1 and TRBJ1-1; D is unresolved. Germline V gene sequence: CDR1 LGHDT, CDR2 YNNKEL (reference sequence). Trimming cost V 3 bases and J 8 bases, with 10 bases left between them. The CDR3 consists of 12 residues. CDR3 sequence (DNA): TGTGCCAGCAGCCAGAGCAGCCTCGAAGCTTTCTTT. Protein sequence: CASSQSSLEAFF.

Points on this clonotype: Being one base from a much bigger clone, this may be a read error. The rearrangement links TRBV20-1 to TRBJ1-5; D gene unclear. The CDR3 contains 14 residues. CDR1 is DFQATT and CDR2 is SNEGSKA in the germline V gene (reference sequence). V was trimmed by 6 bases and J by 1 base, leaving 13 bases between them. The CDR3 bases are TGCAGTGCCTATGATGGTGCGAGCAATCAGCCCCAGCATTTT. It codes for CSAYDGASNQPQHF.

The sample holds many counts of this clonotype. CDR3: CASSSTGSRSYEQYF. DNA of the CDR3: TGTGCCAGCAGTTCTACCGGGTCCCGGTCCTACGAGCAGTACTTC. The genes are TRBV27 and TRBJ2-7; the D is unclear. The V gene's germline CDR1 is MNHEY and CDR2 SMNVEV (reference sequence). V was trimmed by 4 bases and J by 1 base, leaving 14 bases between them. The CDR3 runs to 15 residues.

This clonotype was observed at least ten times. The DNA of the CDR3 is TGTGCCAGCAGTACCGGGTCGTTCACTGAAGCTTTCTTT. This translates into CASSTGSFTEAFF. This sequence joins TRBV6-1 and TRBJ1-1; no clear D. This CDR3 has 13 amino acids. The V end was cut by 5 bases, the J end by 4 bases, with 11 bases between. Germline CDR1 reads MNHNS; CDR2 reads SASEGT.

This clonotype was seen only a few times. The rearrangement uses TRBV7-2 and TRBJ1-1, with D possibly matching TRBD1 (5 bases). The CDR3 has 18 residues. Trimming removed 3 bases from V and 1 base from J, with 21 bases in between. Germline values: CDR1 SGHTA, CDR2 FQGNSA. CDR3 in amino acids: CASSFARILRGANTEAFF. The CDR3, as DNA: TGTGCCAGCAGCTTCGCCCGAATTCTTCGGGGCGCGAACACTGAAGCTTTCTTT.

This clonotype was seen a handful of times. J is TRBJ2-7 and V is TRBV20-1, with D possibly matching TRBD2 (5 bases). In germline, CDR1 is DFQATT, CDR2 SNEGSKA (reference sequence). The CDR3 has 12 residues. Trimming removed 3 bases at V and 3 bases at J, with 9 bases between. In DNA, the CDR3 is TGCAGTGCTAGCGGGGATTTCTACGAGCAGTACTTC. This sequence encodes CSASGDFYEQYF.

This clonotype has at least ten counts. The CDR3 DNA follows: TGTGCCAGCACGTATTACAACTCTGGAAACACCATATATTTT. This translates into CASTYYNSGNTIYF. This chain uses TRBV12-3 or TRBV12-4 with TRBJ1-3; D unclear. The CDR3 is made up of 14 amino acids. The V end was cut by 7 bases, the J end by 0 bases, with 10 bases between.

This chain connects TRBV6-1 to TRBJ1-1, with D unresolved. The V gene's germline CDR1 is MNHNS and CDR2 SASEGT. This CDR3 has 11 residues. Trimming stripped 10 bases from V and 1 base from J, with 7 bases between. The CDR3 DNA is TGTGCCATCGGGTCGAACACTGAAGCTTTCTTT. Translation: CAIGSNTEAFF.

This clonotype was picked up a small number of times. In DNA, the CDR3 is TGCAGCGTTGAAGATCTCGGTCGGGTCCTGAACACTGAAGCTTTCTTT. Its protein product is CSVEDLGRVLNTEAFF. The chain carries TRBV29-1 and TRBJ1-1; unclear D gene. This CDR3 has 16 residues. V lost 0 bases to trimming and J lost 0 bases, with 14 bases between them. The germline CDR1 and CDR2 sequences are SQVTM and ANQGSEA.

This clonotype was observed many times. The V and J genes are TRBV7-9 and TRBJ1-1; D is unresolved. The CDR3 totals 12 residues. Germline V gene sequence: CDR1 SEHNR, CDR2 FQNEAQ (reference sequence). The ends were cut back, 4 bases at V and 10 bases at J, with 13 bases in the middle. The CDR3 sequence is CASSSDSIGAFF. Written as DNA, the CDR3 is TGTGCCAGCAGCTCAGACTCTATCGGAGCTTTCTTT. Together with reference TRBV7-9 and TRBJ1-1, the CDR3 gives the full variable domain: DTGVSQNPRHKITKRGQNVTFRCDPISEHNRLYWYRQTLGQGPEFLTYFQNEAQLEKSRLLSDRFSAERPKGSFSTLEIQRTEQGDSAMYLCASSSDSIGAFFGQGTRLTVV.